This TCR beta chain was documented in a study of shared clonotypes between healthy human individuals. The CDR3 spans 11 residues. V was pared by 7 bases and J by 4 bases, with 7 bases between. Germline lookup yields CDR1 MNHEY and CDR2 SVGAGI. As for this clone: The antigen remains undetermined.

Across several immunoSEQ plates, the genomic DNA of each subset was split evenly. Measured with immunoSEQ multiplex PCR; TCRdb has only the in-frame clones, and not every one. The profile covers 2 million to 2.5 million clones, with approximately 96% appearing a single time and roughly 0.13% taken by the ten largest. Notes on the study in general: Among non-shared clonotypes, generation probabilities were lower than among those shared by all four donors. Researchers sampled blood only, noting tissue repertoires likely differ.

This clonotype originated in a man aged 18-30 years in good health. The specimen was naive CD4+ T cells sorted from blood. Subset denoted: CD45RA+ positively selected. The gene calls are TRBV6-5 and TRBJ2-5; D is unresolved. CDR3 bases: TGTGCCAGCAAGAGAGGAGAGACCCAGTACTTC. Its translation is CASKRGETQYF.